This TCR beta chain was identified in a study of blood T cells in healthy people across ages. With a J-beta primer mix and a sample-barcoded 5' primer, a second PCR ran 7 to 11 cycles. Via MiXCR, TCRdb re-called the 5' RACE reads, giving one row per CDR3 protein. The sample contains about 780,000 distinct CDR3 sequences, about 46% of which appear only once. Germline V gene sequence: CDR1 MNHEY, CDR2 SMNVEV (reference sequence). Losses at the gene ends were 6 bases for V and 6 bases for J; bases not matched to a gene: 12. The CDR3 contains 15 residues. The rearrangement uses TRBV27 and TRBJ2-3; 7 bases line up with TRBD1. The source is an elderly man in good health. What was sequenced was blood. The CDR3 DNA reads TGTGCCAGCAGGATCTGGACAGGACGAACGGATACGCAGTATTTT. Encoded protein: CASRIWTGRTDTQYF.